Below are 24 T cell receptor beta chains sequenced from a single sample in a study of Tregs in tolerant kidney transplant recipients. The assay was immunoSEQ multiplex PCR, and TCRdb's table has in-frame clones only and misses some. The sample holds roughly 32,000 clones. The sample consisted of CD8+ T cells from blood, taken before the transplant. The receptors shown here come from a human donor who received a combined kidney and bone marrow transplant.

Worth noting for this clone: Read data end 3 residues before the CDR3 end; the end is taken from the germline J gene. This rearrangement joins TRBV4-1 to TRBJ2-3; no clear D gene. The CDR3 has 14 amino acids. V was pared by 1 base and J by 4 bases, with 9 bases between. From germline, CDR1 is MGHRA and CDR2 YSYEKL. The covered CDR3 bases are TGCGCCAGCAGCCAAGTTCGTAACTCAGATACG. Amino acid sequence: CASSQVRNSDT. The whole CDR3 protein reads CASSQVRNSDTQYF.

Turning to this clone: Sequencing ends 3 residues short of the CDR3 end; the germline J gene provides the rest. The chain has TRBV27 and TRBJ2-2; 10 nucleotides agree with TRBD1. Per the germline V gene, CDR1 is MNHEY and CDR2 is SMNVEV (reference sequence). CDR3 length: 16 residues. V was clipped by 4 bases and J by 6 bases; unmatched bases: 8. The sequenced CDR3 bases are TGTGCCAGCAGTTGGAGACAGGGGGCGCTCTCCGGGGAG. Protein sequence: CASSWRQGALSGE. The entire CDR3 protein reads CASSWRQGALSGELFF.

Comments on this clone: The read halts 3 residues ahead of the CDR3 end, with the missing end drawn from the germline J gene. The chain couples TRBV2 to TRBJ2-7; D is undetermined. The V gene's germline CDR1 is SNHLY and CDR2 FYNNEI. This CDR3 spans 11 amino acids. With 8 bases removed from V and 0 bases from J, the gap between germline ends came to 5 bases. The sequenced part of the CDR3 DNA is TGTGCCAGCCTAGGCTCCTACGAG. It specifies CASLGSYE. The CDR3 in full is CASLGSYEQYF.

Concerning this clone itself: The read ends 3 residues early relative to the CDR3; the germline J gene fills the gap. J is TRBJ2-7 and V is TRBV20-1; TRBD1 agrees at 7 bases. The CDR3 runs to 14 residues. The junction had 10 bases not matched to a gene; V was cut back by 5 bases and J by 3 bases. The germline V gene has CDR1 DFQATT and CDR2 SNEGSKA (reference sequence). The DNA read from the CDR3 is TGCAGTGCTCTAAACGGGACAGCGCTCTACGAG. Its translation: CSALNGTALYE. The entire CDR3 is CSALNGTALYEQYF.

As for this clone: The read stops 3 residues short of the end of the CDR3; the missing end is completed from the germline J gene. This chain uses TRBV4-1 with TRBJ2-2; a weak D match, TRBD2 (6 bases). The ends were cut back, 0 bases at V and 7 bases at J, with 21 bases in the middle. The CDR3 runs to 18 residues. CDR1 is MGHRA and CDR2 is YSYEKL in the germline V gene. Incomplete CDR3 DNA: TGCGCCAGCAGCCAAGATAGGGAATGGCGGGATCGATTCGGGGAG. As protein: CASSQDREWRDRFGE. The CDR3 as a whole reads CASSQDREWRDRFGELFF.

A word on this clone: The CDR3 end lies 3 residues beyond the end of the read and is filled in from the germline J gene. The rearrangement uses TRBV30 and TRBJ2-1; 8 bases agree with TRBD2. CDR3 size: 15 residues. J gave up 8 bases and V 0 bases, and 9 bases lay outside the gene matches. CDR1 is GTSNPN and CDR2 is SVGIG in the germline V gene (reference sequence). Here the CDR3 reads CAWSVGAGAGDEQFF. The sequenced part of the CDR3 DNA is TGTGCCTGGAGTGTTGGAGCGGGAGCGGGCGATGAG. Full variable domain (outside the CDR3, taken from reference TRBV30 and TRBJ2-1): SQTIHQWPATLVQPVGSPLSLECTVEGTSNPNLYWYRQAAGRGLQLLFYSVGIGQISSEVPQNLSASRPQDRQFILSSKKLLLSDSGFYLCAWSVGAGAGDEQFFGPGTRLTVL.

In regard to this clone: The read terminates 3 residues ahead of where the CDR3 ends, so the germline J gene completes it. The chain recombines TRBV7-3 with TRBJ1-1; 7 bases align to TRBD1. Germline CDR1 and CDR2: SGHTA and FQGTGA. Unmatched junction bases numbered 3, after V lost 1 base and J lost 4 bases. This CDR3 spans 14 amino acids. The sequenced part of the CDR3 DNA is TGTGCCAGCAGCTTAAGCCAGGGGGGCACTGAA. Translating it yields CASSLSQGGTE. The full-length CDR3 reads as CASSLSQGGTEAFF. The entire variable domain, with the rest obtained from reference TRBV7-3 and TRBJ1-1, is as follows: GAGVSQTPSNKVTEKGKYVELRCDPISGHTALYWYRQSLGQGPEFLIYFQGTGAADDSGLPNDRFFAVRPEGSVSTLKIQRTERGDSAVYLCASSLSQGGTEAFFGQGTRLTVV.

For this clone: The CDR3 end lies 3 residues beyond the end of the read and is filled in from the germline J gene. The chain employs TRBV7-8 and TRBJ2-1, with unresolved D. Trimming left V 7 bases short and J 0 bases short, with 10 bases between. Germline V gene lookup returns CDR1 SGHVS and CDR2 FQNEAQ. The CDR3 sequence is 14 residues long. CDR3 region: CASIAPLSYNEQFF. CDR3 DNA (partial): TGTGCCAGCATCGCGCCTCTCTCCTACAATGAG. The full variable domain, rest sourced from reference TRBV7-8 and TRBJ2-1, is GAGVSQSPRYKVAKRGQDVALRCDPISGHVSLFWYQQALGQGPEFLTYFQNEAQLDKSGLPSDRFFAERPEGSVSTLKIQRTQQEDSAVYLCASIAPLSYNEQFFGPGTRLTVL.

Regarding this clone: The read stops 3 residues short of the end of the CDR3; the missing end is completed from the germline J gene. The V gene is TRBV10-3, the J gene TRBJ2-2; 12 bases are a match to TRBD2. CDR3 length: 16 residues. V was clipped by 8 bases and J by 6 bases; unmatched bases: 10. Germline V gene lookup returns CDR1 ENHRY and CDR2 SYGVKD. CDR3 bases read: TGTGCCATCTCGGCTAGCGGGAGGGCCGCCCCCGGGGAG. Translated: CAISASGRAAPGE. The full CDR3 sequence reads CAISASGRAAPGELFF.

Concerning this clone itself: The read gets to within 3 residues of the CDR3 end, and the germline J gene fills in the rest. The chain links TRBV7-3 to TRBJ2-7; 10 bases line up with TRBD2. This CDR3 is 15 amino acids long. The germline CDR1 and CDR2 sequences are SGHTA and FQGTGA. V lost 5 bases to trimming and J lost 3 bases; unmatched junction nucleotides: 7. The CDR3 here is CASSPAGGPHYEQYF. Incomplete CDR3 DNA: TGTGCCAGCAGCCCAGCGGGAGGGCCGCACTACGAG.

In regard to this clone: The read finishes 3 residues shy of the CDR3 end, and the germline J gene is used to complete it. The chain recombines TRBV7-2 with TRBJ2-1; TRBD2 aligns across 8 bases. J gave up 9 bases and V 4 bases, and 11 bases lay outside the gene matches. This CDR3 has 15 amino acids. The germline V gene has CDR1 SGHTA and CDR2 FQGNSA. The sequenced CDR3 bases are TGTGCCAGCAGCTCAAGTATAGCGGGATATGGTGAG. It translates to CASSSSIAGYGE. The whole CDR3 sequence is CASSSSIAGYGEQFF.

Worth noting for this clone: The read terminates 3 residues before the CDR3 end, so the remaining end is supplied by the germline J gene. The rearrangement joins TRBV5-1 to TRBJ2-7, with D perhaps TRBD2 (6 bases). The CDR3 sequence is 14 residues long. Per germline, CDR1 SGHRS and CDR2 YFSETQ. The ends were cut back, 0 bases at V and 2 bases at J, with 9 bases in the middle. CDR3 residues: CASSLAGVPYEQYF. The DNA read from the CDR3 is TGCGCCAGCAGCTTGGCGGGGGTACCCTACGAG.

For this clone: Read coverage stops 3 residues before the CDR3 terminus; the germline J gene supplies the remainder. This sequence joins TRBV5-6 and TRBJ2-7; TRBD1 aligns across 7 bases. V lost 4 bases, J lost 4 bases, and 5 bases stayed unmatched. The CDR3 sequence is 13 residues long. Germline V gene sequence: CDR1 SGHDT, CDR2 YYEEEE. The CDR3 region is CASSGQAQYEQYF. CDR3 DNA, as far as it was read: TGTGCCAGCAGCGGACAGGCTCAATACGAG.

On this clone: The sequence runs out 3 residues before the end of the CDR3; the remainder is reconstructed from the germline J gene. This chain connects TRBV20-1 to TRBJ2-3, with 14 bases lining up with TRBD2. The CDR3 is 17 amino acids. V shed 5 bases, J shed 2 bases, and the junction held 9 bases outside the gene matches. CDR1 and CDR2 (germline): DFQATT, SNEGSKA (reference sequence). The part of the CDR3 DNA that was read is TGCAGTGCTCTTAAGAGGACTAGCGGGAGGCCCACAGATACG. This sequence encodes CSALKRTSGRPTDT. The entire CDR3 protein is CSALKRTSGRPTDTQYF.

On this clone itself: The observed sequence ends 3 residues before the CDR3 terminus, with the missing tail filled in from the germline J gene. V usage is TRBV19 and J usage is TRBJ1-5; 9 nucleotides match TRBD1. From germline, CDR1 is LNHDA and CDR2 SQIVND (reference sequence). This CDR3 comprises 15 residues. The trim removed 1 base at V and 2 bases at J, leaving 0 bases unmatched. CDR3 sequence: CASSIGTGGNQPQHF. Incomplete CDR3 DNA: TGTGCCAGTAGTATAGGGACAGGGGGCAATCAGCCC.

Notes on this clone: Read coverage stops 3 residues before the CDR3 terminus; the germline J gene supplies the remainder. This rearrangement joins TRBV30 to TRBJ1-2, with D unclear. Germline CDR1 reads GTSNPN; CDR2 reads SVGIG (reference sequence). The CDR3 is made up of 12 amino acids. CDR3 DNA, as far as it was read: TGTGCCTGGAGACCTCTTGCGCCGGGC. Residues: CAWRPLAPG. The whole CDR3 protein is CAWRPLAPGYTF. Based on the CDR3 plus reference TRBV30 and TRBJ1-2, the full variable domain is SQTIHQWPATLVQPVGSPLSLECTVEGTSNPNLYWYRQAAGRGLQLLFYSVGIGQISSEVPQNLSASRPQDRQFILSSKKLLLSDSGFYLCAWRPLAPGYTFGSGTRLTVV.

Regarding this clone: The read ends 3 residues early relative to the CDR3; the germline J gene fills the gap. V and J are TRBV7-8 and TRBJ2-7; TRBD2 matches at 7 bases. Germline-derived CDR1 and CDR2 are SGHVS and FQNEAQ. The CDR3 extends over 15 amino acids. Losses at the gene ends were 5 bases for V and 0 bases for J; bases not matched to a gene: 7. The CDR3 DNA, read in part, is TGTGCCAGCAGCCCCTACGGGGGGACCTCCTACGAG. Encoded protein: CASSPYGGTSYE. In full, the CDR3 is CASSPYGGTSYEQYF.

About this clone itself: The read ends 3 residues early relative to the CDR3; the germline J gene fills the gap. The chain joins TRBV5-1 to TRBJ2-7; D might be TRBD1 (6 bases). This CDR3 is built from 11 residues. The V end lost 4 bases, the J end lost 6 bases, and 8 bases lay between the germline ends. Germline values: CDR1 SGHRS, CDR2 YFSETQ. CDR3 sequence reads: CASSQGTEQYF. The part of the CDR3 DNA that was read is TGCGCCAGCAGCCAGGGGACCGAG.

About this clone: The read gets to within 3 residues of the CDR3 end, and the germline J gene fills in the rest. The chain employs TRBV29-1 and TRBJ2-5, with 14 bases identical to TRBD2. V shed 4 bases, J shed 2 bases, and the junction held 12 bases outside the gene matches. CDR3 length: 18 residues. The germline gives CDR1 SQVTM, CDR2 ANQGSEA. Incomplete CDR3 DNA: TGCAGCGTTGGGGGGTTCCCGGGACTAGCGGGAGTACAAGAGACC. Encoded protein: CSVGGFPGLAGVQET. The complete CDR3 protein is CSVGGFPGLAGVQETQYF.

Points on this clone: The read ends 3 residues early relative to the CDR3; the germline J gene fills the gap. The chain couples TRBV20-1 to TRBJ2-7; 8 positions agree with TRBD1. From germline, CDR1 is DFQATT and CDR2 SNEGSKA (reference sequence). This CDR3 contains 16 residues. The V gene end was trimmed by 1 base and the J gene end by 5 bases; junction bases not matched to a gene: 13. The sequenced CDR3 bases are TGCAGTGCTAGAGCCATGGACAGGGAAGTTAGAAACGAG. Encoded protein: CSARAMDREVRNE. The whole CDR3 reads CSARAMDREVRNEQYF.

Remarks on this clone: The read gets to within 3 residues of the CDR3 end, and the germline J gene fills in the rest. The chain recombines TRBV19 with TRBJ2-1, with 9 nucleotides matching TRBD2. Germline V lookup: CDR1 LNHDA, CDR2 SQIVND (reference sequence). Germline trimming cut 4 bases from V and 0 bases from J; bases unmatched to any gene: 4. CDR3 length equals 16 residues. The CDR3 reads CASSTFSGSSYNEQFF. The covered CDR3 bases are TGTGCCAGTAGTACGTTTAGCGGGAGCTCCTACAATGAG.

CDR3 loop: CASSEGLVPYQETQYF. CDR3 bases read: TGTGCCAGCAGTGAGGGCCTGGTACCGTACCAAGAGACC. This chain uses TRBV2 with TRBJ2-5, with D unresolved. The CDR3 end falls 3 residues outside the read, so it is completed with the germline J gene. CDR1 SNHLY and CDR2 FYNNEI come from the germline V gene. The V end lost 3 bases, the J end lost 0 bases, and 14 bases lay between the germline ends. This CDR3 is 16 amino acids long. Filled out from reference TRBV2 and TRBJ2-5, the complete variable domain reads EPEVTQTPSHQVTQMGQEVILRCVPISNHLYFYWYRQILGQKVEFLVSFYNNEISEKSEIFDDQFSVERPDGSNFTLKIRSTKLEDSAMYFCASSEGLVPYQETQYFGPGTRLLVL.

The CDR3 reads CASSKLAGEKYNEQFF. The DNA read from the CDR3 is TGTGCCAGTAGTAAACTAGCGGGAGAGAAGTACAATGAG. The chain recombines TRBV19 with TRBJ2-1; 11 bases map to TRBD2. The CDR3 end falls 3 residues outside the read, so it is completed with the germline J gene. The germline V gene has CDR1 LNHDA and CDR2 SQIVND (reference sequence). The trim removed 4 bases at V and 4 bases at J, leaving 6 bases unmatched. The CDR3 has 16 amino acids.

On this clone itself: The read finishes 3 residues shy of the CDR3 end, and the germline J gene is used to complete it. The chain is built from TRBV20-1 and TRBJ2-7, with TRBD2 matching 13 bases. The trim removed 3 bases at V and 3 bases at J, leaving 11 bases unmatched. CDR3 size: 17 residues. Per germline, CDR1 DFQATT and CDR2 SNEGSKA (reference sequence). CDR3 DNA, as far as it was read: TGCAGTGCTAGGTTTCATTGGACTAGCGGGAGTAACTACGAG. It encodes CSARFHWTSGSNYE. The entire CDR3 is CSARFHWTSGSNYEQYF.